This T cell receptor (beta chain) was sequenced during a study of blood T cells in healthy people across ages. Notes on the study in general: In the absence of known donor CMV status, changes in expanded clonotypes were possibly confounded.

Next came a second PCR, run for about 7 to 12 cycles, which used a sample-barcoded 5' primer along with a J-beta primer mix. TCRdb processed the 5' RACE reads anew with MiXCR; each CDR3 protein has one entry. Among some 670,000 distinct CDR3 sequences, under 65% were seen once, and the ten largest hold around an eighth. Germline V gene data show CDR1 as DFQATT and CDR2 as SNEGSKA (reference sequence). With 5 bases removed from V and 10 bases from J, the gap between germline ends came to 18 bases. CDR3 length: 13 amino acids. A word on this clonotype: The target antigen is unknown.

This rearrangement joins TRBV20-1 to TRBJ2-1; D possibly corresponds to TRBD2 (6 bases). This TCR was recovered from a woman of 80 years or more in good health. Sample: blood. The chain's CDR3 is CSAPQEGFLEQFF. The CDR3 DNA is TGCAGTGCTCCCCAGGAGGGGTTTTTGGAGCAGTTCTTC.